Each of the 14 T cell receptor beta chains below was sequenced from the same sample in a study of blood T cell repertoires in COVID-19. Assay used: immunoSEQ multiplex PCR; TCRdb lists only in-frame clones, some missing. The table records around 110,000 clones, roughly 84% of them present only once. The material sequenced was peripheral blood. These receptors came from a human donor in a cohort sampled during active COVID-19.

This clone was detected once. The chain combines TRBV7-4 with TRBJ2-5; 7 bases map to TRBD1. J lost 5 bases, V lost 5 bases, and 5 bases had no gene match. The CDR3 has 13 residues. Per the germline V gene, CDR1 is SGHVT and CDR2 is SQSDAQ. CDR3 DNA sequence: TGTGCCAGCAGCCACAGGGGTCGGGAGACCCAGTACTTC. Translation: CASSHRGRETQYF.

This sequence joins TRBV2 and TRBJ2-1; TRBD2 agrees at 14 bases. Germline V gives CDR1 SNHLY, CDR2 FYNNEI. Trimming cost V 1 base and J 9 bases; bases outside gene matches: 2. This CDR3 has 15 residues. CDR3 sequence reads: CASSEVGTSGSEQFF. The CDR3 DNA is TGTGCCAGCAGTGAAGTCGGGACTAGCGGGAGTGAGCAGTTCTTC.

The chain joins TRBV12-5 to TRBJ2-1; D call uncertain. The CDR3 runs to 17 residues. CDR1 and CDR2 from the germline V gene are LGHNT and FRNRAP. The V end lost 0 bases, the J end lost 0 bases, and 12 bases lay between the germline ends. The CDR3 is CASGLVLSLSSYNEQFF. DNA of the CDR3: TGTGCTAGTGGTTTGGTACTATCCCTTAGCTCCTACAATGAGCAGTTCTTC.

Written as DNA, the CDR3 is TGCGCCAGCAGCTCAACGGACAGGAACACTGAAGCTTTCTTT. This codes for CASSSTDRNTEAFF. The J gene is TRBJ1-1, the V gene TRBV5-1; TRBD1 is a possible D gene (6 bases). Germline V lookup: CDR1 SGHRS, CDR2 YFSETQ. The CDR3 covers 14 residues. The germline V and J ends were trimmed by 3 bases and 1 base, with 10 bases remaining between them.

The J gene is TRBJ2-7, the V gene TRBV28, with 13 bases lining up with TRBD2. The ends lost 4 bases at V and 3 bases at J; junction bases unmatched: 6. The germline CDR1 and CDR2 sequences are MDHEN and SYDVKM. The CDR3 has 16 residues. The chain's CDR3 is CASSSPRTSGSYEQYF. CDR3 bases: TGTGCCAGCAGTTCACCACGGACTAGCGGGAGCTACGAGCAGTACTTC.

V usage is TRBV6-5 and J usage is TRBJ1-2; D gene uncertain. This CDR3 spans 14 amino acids. CDR1 and CDR2 (germline): MNHEY, SVGAGI. V was trimmed by 2 bases and J by 3 bases, leaving 10 bases between them. This chain's CDR3 is CASSYNYGDYGYTF. The CDR3, as DNA: TGTGCCAGCAGTTACAACTACGGGGACTATGGCTACACCTTC.

This clone was picked up one time. The CDR3 is CAENRGNEKLFF. The CDR3 DNA reads TGTGCCGAAAACAGGGGGAATGAAAAACTGTTTTTT. The genes are TRBV30 and TRBJ1-4, with 8 bases lining up with TRBD1. V was clipped by 8 bases and J by 5 bases; unmatched bases: 4. The CDR3 covers 12 residues. Germline V gene data show CDR1 as GTSNPN and CDR2 as SVGIG (reference sequence).

The chain has TRBV3-1 (or the pseudogene TRBV3-2) and TRBJ2-7, with 10 bases fitting TRBD2. The V and J ends lost 6 bases and 9 bases, in that order; junction bases with no gene match: 14. There are 15 residues in the CDR3. CDR1 and CDR2 from the germline V gene are LGHDT and YNNKEL (reference sequence). The CDR3 reads CASSPQRASGRRQYF. As DNA, the CDR3 is TGTGCCAGCAGTCCTCAGAGGGCTAGCGGGAGACGGCAGTACTTC.

The chain joins TRBV7-3 to TRBJ2-3; D might be TRBD2 (6 bases). The CDR3 totals 15 residues. V gave up 3 bases and J gave up 0 bases, with 10 bases separating them. Germline lookup yields CDR1 SGHTA and CDR2 FQGTGA. The CDR3 is CASSLGSGSTDTQYF. For the CDR3, the DNA is TGTGCCAGCAGCTTGGGCAGCGGGAGCACAGATACGCAGTATTTT.

On this clone itself: Within the sample, other DNA sequences also encode this same CDR3. The V and J genes are TRBV3-1 (or the pseudogene TRBV3-2) and TRBJ1-2, with 9 bases identical to TRBD1. There are 13 residues in the CDR3. The V gene end was trimmed by 3 bases and the J gene end by 8 bases; junction bases not matched to a gene: 4. Germline-derived CDR1 and CDR2 are LGHDT and YNNKEL (reference sequence). The CDR3 coding sequence is TGTGCCAGCAGCCACCGGACAGGGGACGGCTACACCTTC. Residues: CASSHRTGDGYTF.

This clone occurred once. The chain carries TRBV6-4 and TRBJ2-7; 7 nucleotides agree with TRBD2. The CDR3 is made up of 18 amino acids. V shed 5 bases, J shed 3 bases, and the junction held 19 bases outside the gene matches. Per germline, CDR1 MRHNA and CDR2 SNTAGT. CDR3 sequence: CASSSSQWTWGGFYEQYV. CDR3 coding DNA: TGTGCCAGCAGTTCCTCCCAGTGGACGTGGGGGGGGTTCTACGAGCAGTACGTC.

The rearrangement joins TRBV28 to TRBJ1-2; D is unclear. Germline CDR1 reads MDHEN; CDR2 reads SYDVKM. V gave up 6 bases and J gave up 7 bases, with 6 bases separating them. CDR3 length: 10 residues. The CDR3 coding sequence is TGTGCCAGCAGGGGAGGTGGCTACACCTTC. Amino acid sequence: CASRGGGYTF.

CDR3 loop: CASSLGQGSQTKNIQYF. The CDR3 nucleotides are TGTGCCAGCAGCTTGGGACAGGGGAGCCAAACCAAAAACATTCAGTACTTC. The V call is TRBV5-4, the J call TRBJ2-4, with 8 bases identical to TRBD1. Trimming cost V 0 bases and J 2 bases; bases outside gene matches: 7. Germline assignment: CDR1 SGHNT and CDR2 YYREEE (reference sequence). This CDR3 region has 17 residues.

The chain employs TRBV19 and TRBJ1-2, with 7 bases fitting TRBD1. V lost 2 bases to trimming and J lost 4 bases; unmatched junction nucleotides: 4. The CDR3 is 14 residues long. CDR1 is LNHDA and CDR2 is SQIVND in the germline V gene (reference sequence). In DNA form, the CDR3 reads TGTGCCAGTAGTATACCCCCAGGGGGCTATGGCTACACCTTC. It is translated as CASSIPPGGYGYTF.